This T cell receptor beta chain appears in the sequencing data of a study of T-cell reconstitution after alpha-beta-depleted transplantation in children. Unique molecular identifiers featured in how the TCRbeta library was prepared. Each CDR3 protein is one row after TCRdb ran MiXCR on the PCR reads. The sample shows roughly 170,000 distinct CDR3 sequences, 6.5% to 7.5% of them seen only once. Trimming removed 8 bases at V and 13 bases at J, with 24 bases between. The germline V gene encodes CDR1 MGHDK and CDR2 SYGVNS. This CDR3 is 15 amino acids long. The sequence was obtained from a human donor who donated a stem cell graft to a child with Wiskott-Aldrich syndrome. V gene TRBV25-1 combines with J gene TRBJ1-6; D is perhaps TRBD1 (6 bases). This sample comprised PBMCs from the stem cell graft donor, obtained from the stem cell graft. CDR3 loop: CASRTQGKGETPLHF. CDR3 nucleotide sequence: TGTGCCAGCCGTACTCAGGGAAAGGGGGAAACTCCCCTCCACTTT. The entire variable domain, with the rest obtained from reference TRBV25-1 and TRBJ1-6, is as follows: EADIYQTPRYLVIGTGKKITLECSQTMGHDKMYWYQQDPGMELHLIHYSYGVNSTEKGDLSSESTVSRIRTEHFPLTLESARPSHTSQYLCASRTQGKGETPLHFGNGTRLTVT.